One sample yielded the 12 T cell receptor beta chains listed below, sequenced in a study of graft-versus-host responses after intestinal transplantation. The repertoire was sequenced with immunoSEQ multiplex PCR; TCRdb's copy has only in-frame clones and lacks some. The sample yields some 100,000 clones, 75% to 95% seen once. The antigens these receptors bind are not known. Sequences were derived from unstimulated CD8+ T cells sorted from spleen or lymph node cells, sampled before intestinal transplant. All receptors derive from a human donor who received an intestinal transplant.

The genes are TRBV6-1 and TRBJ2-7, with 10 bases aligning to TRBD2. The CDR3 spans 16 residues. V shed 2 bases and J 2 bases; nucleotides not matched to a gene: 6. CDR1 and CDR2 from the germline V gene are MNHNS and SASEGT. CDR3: CASSEYLAGVTYEQYF. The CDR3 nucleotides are TGTGCCAGCAGTGAATACCTAGCGGGAGTTACCTACGAGCAGTACTTC.

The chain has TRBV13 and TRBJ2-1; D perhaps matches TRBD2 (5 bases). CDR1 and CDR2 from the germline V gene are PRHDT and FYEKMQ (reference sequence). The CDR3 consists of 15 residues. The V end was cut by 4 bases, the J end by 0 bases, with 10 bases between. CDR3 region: CASSSEEGSYNEQFF. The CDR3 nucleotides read TGTGCCAGCAGCTCAGAAGAGGGCTCCTACAATGAGCAGTTCTTC.

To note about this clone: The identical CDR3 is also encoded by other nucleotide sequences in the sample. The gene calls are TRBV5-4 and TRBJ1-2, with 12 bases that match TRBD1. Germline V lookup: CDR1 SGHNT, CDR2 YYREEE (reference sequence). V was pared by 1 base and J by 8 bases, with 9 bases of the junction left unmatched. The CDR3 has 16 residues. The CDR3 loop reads CASSLFLGTGGRGYTF. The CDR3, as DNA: TGTGCCAGCAGCTTGTTTCTCGGGACAGGGGGCAGAGGCTACACCTTC.

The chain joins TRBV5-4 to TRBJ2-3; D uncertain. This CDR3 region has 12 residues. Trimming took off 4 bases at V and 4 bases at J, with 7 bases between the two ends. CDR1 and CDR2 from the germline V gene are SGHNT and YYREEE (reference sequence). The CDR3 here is CASSLWADTQYF. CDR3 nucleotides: TGTGCCAGCAGCCTCTGGGCAGATACGCAGTATTTT.

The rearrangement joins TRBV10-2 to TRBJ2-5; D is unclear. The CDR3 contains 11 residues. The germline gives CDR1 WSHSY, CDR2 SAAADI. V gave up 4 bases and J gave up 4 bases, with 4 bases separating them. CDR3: CASSVGETQYF. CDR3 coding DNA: TGCGCCAGCAGTGTTGGAGAGACCCAGTACTTC.

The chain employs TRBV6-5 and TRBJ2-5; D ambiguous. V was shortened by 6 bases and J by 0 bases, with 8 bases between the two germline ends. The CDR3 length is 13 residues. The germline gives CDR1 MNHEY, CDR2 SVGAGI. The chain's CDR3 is CASSHVYQETQYF. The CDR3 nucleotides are TGTGCCAGCAGCCATGTGTACCAAGAGACCCAGTACTTC.

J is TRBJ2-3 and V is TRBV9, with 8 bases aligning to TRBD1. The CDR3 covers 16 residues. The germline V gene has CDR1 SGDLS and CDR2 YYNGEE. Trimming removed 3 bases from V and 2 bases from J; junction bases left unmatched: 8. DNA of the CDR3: TGTGCCAGCAGCGACCCCCAGGGGGCCTACACAGATACGCAGTATTTT. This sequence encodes CASSDPQGAYTDTQYF. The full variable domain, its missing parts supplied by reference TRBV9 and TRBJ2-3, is DSGVTQTPKHLITATGQRVTLRCSPRSGDLSVYWYQQSLDQGLQFLIQYYNGEERAKGNILERFSAQQFPDLHSELNLSSLELGDSALYFCASSDPQGAYTDTQYFGPGTRLTVL.

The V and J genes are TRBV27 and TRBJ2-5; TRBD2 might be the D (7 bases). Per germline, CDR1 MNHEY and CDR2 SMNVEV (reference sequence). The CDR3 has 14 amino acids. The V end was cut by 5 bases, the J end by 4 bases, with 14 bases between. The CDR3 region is CASSTEGGPETQYF. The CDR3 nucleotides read TGTGCCAGCAGTACTGAGGGGGGGCCAGAGACCCAGTACTTC.

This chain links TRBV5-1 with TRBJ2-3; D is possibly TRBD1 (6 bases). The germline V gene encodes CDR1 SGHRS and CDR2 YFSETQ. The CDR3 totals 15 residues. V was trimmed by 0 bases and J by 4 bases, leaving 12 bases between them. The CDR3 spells CASSLGLGASDTQYF. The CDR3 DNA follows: TGCGCCAGCAGCTTGGGTCTGGGGGCGTCAGATACGCAGTATTTT. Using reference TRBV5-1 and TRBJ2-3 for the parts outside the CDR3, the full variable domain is KAGVTQTPRYLIKTRGQQVTLSCSPISGHRSVSWYQQTPGQGLQFLFEYFSETQRNKGNFPGRFSGRQFSNSRSEMNVSTLELGDSALYLCASSLGLGASDTQYFGPGTRLTVL.

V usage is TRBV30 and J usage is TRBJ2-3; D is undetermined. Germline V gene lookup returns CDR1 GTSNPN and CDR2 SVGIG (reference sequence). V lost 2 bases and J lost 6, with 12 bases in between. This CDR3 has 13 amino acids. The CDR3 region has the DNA TGTGCCTGGAGTCTAGAGGATGGGGATACGCAGTATTTT. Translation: CAWSLEDGDTQYF.

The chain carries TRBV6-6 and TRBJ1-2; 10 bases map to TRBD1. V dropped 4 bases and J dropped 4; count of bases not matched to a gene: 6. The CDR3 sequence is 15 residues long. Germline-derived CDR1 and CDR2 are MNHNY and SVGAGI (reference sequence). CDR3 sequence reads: CASSSTGTGAYGYTF. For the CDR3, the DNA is TGTGCCAGCAGTTCGACCGGGACAGGGGCCTATGGCTACACCTTC.

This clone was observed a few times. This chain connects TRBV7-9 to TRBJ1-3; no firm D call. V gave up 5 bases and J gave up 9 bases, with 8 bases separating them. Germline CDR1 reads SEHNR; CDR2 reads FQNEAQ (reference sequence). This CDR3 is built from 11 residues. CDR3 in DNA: TGTGCCAGCAGCCCCCCGGGCACCATATATTTT. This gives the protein CASSPPGTIYF.